Listed below are T cell receptor beta chains from one sample, sequenced in a study of molecular identifiers for immune sequencing clone quantification. TCRdb fed the PCR reads into MiXCR, producing one record per CDR3 protein. The repertoire holds hundreds of thousands of distinct CDR3 sequences, with 20% to 25% as singletons. Sequencing input: naive CD8+ T cells from blood, with Jurkat cell RNA spiked in. These receptors came from a human donor in good health. Some libraries in this study had Jurkat cell RNA spiked in. The CDR3 runs from the conserved cysteine through the conserved F or W. A D gene is named only where the DNA matches it firmly. Clone size is stated in some rows and not others, as once, few, many or a class when expanded.

j_gene | v_gene | abundance | d_gene | CDR3nt | CDR3aa
TRBJ2-7 | TRBV7-2 | many | - | TGTGCCAGCAGCTCCCCAGGGGCGGGTGGGTACGAGCAGTACTTC | CASSSPGAGGYEQYF
TRBJ2-1 | TRBV4-1 | - | TRBD2 | TGCGCCAGCAGCCAATCTCCGGTAGCGGGGGGGTACAATGAGCAGTTCTTC | CASSQSPVAGGYNEQFF
TRBJ2-7 | TRBV10-3 | - | - | TGTGCCATCAGTGACGATCTAGCTGGCCCGCACTCCTACGAGCAGTACTTC | CAISDDLAGPHSYEQYF
TRBJ1-4 | TRBV29-1 | few | TRBD1 | TGCAGCGTGAGGACAGGGTTAAATGAAAAACTGTTTTTT | CSVRTGLNEKLFF
TRBJ2-1 | TRBV4-3 | many | TRBD2 | TGCGCCAGCAGCCAAGATATCAGCGGGGGTTACAATGAGCAGTTCTTC | CASSQDISGGYNEQFF
TRBJ1-5 | TRBV4-1 | many | - | TGCGCCAGCAGCCTAGGACCGGGAGGCAATCAGCCCCAGCATTTT | CASSLGPGGNQPQHF
TRBJ2-1 | TRBV11-1 | few | - | TGTGCCAGCAGCTCGGGCCCTAACAATGAGCAGTTCTTC | CASSSGPNNEQFF
TRBJ1-5 | TRBV20-1 | many | - | TGCAGTGCTAGAGAGCTTAATCAGCCCCAGCATTTT | CSARELNQPQHF
TRBJ1-6 | TRBV4-3 | many | - | TGCGCCAGCAGCCATGGCTGGGGGGGATCACCCCTCCACTTT | CASSHGWGGSPLHF
TRBJ1-1 | TRBV20-1 | many | - | TGCAGTGCTACCTCTAGGAGGGACACTGAAGCTTTCTTT | CSATSRRDTEAFF
TRBJ1-6 | TRBV6-4 | many | - | TGTGCCAGCAGTGCTAAGGGTAGCTCCTATAATTCACCCCTCCACTTT | CASSAKGSSYNSPLHF
TRBJ2-7 | TRBV28 | - | - | TGTGCCAGCAGCCCCGCGGGACAGACCTACGAGCAGTACTTC | CASSPAGQTYEQYF
TRBJ1-6 | TRBV6-2/TRBV6-3 | many | TRBD1 | TGTGCCAGCAGTCCGGACAGGGCGCTCGATTCACCCCTCCACTTT | CASSPDRALDSPLHF
TRBJ2-2 | TRBV9 | many | TRBD2 | TGTGCCAGCAGCGTAGCACTAGCGGGTGACACCGGGGAGCTGTTTTTT | CASSVALAGDTGELFF
TRBJ2-7 | TRBV6-6 | - | - | TGTGCCAGCAGTTTCGACGAGAGGTACGAGCAGCACTTC | CASSFDERYEQHF
TRBJ2-3 | TRBV12-3/TRBV12-4 | many | TRBD2 | TGTGCCAGCAGCCTCGGACTAGCGGGAGTAAGGGGCACAGATACGCAGTATTTT | CASSLGLAGVRGTDTQYF
TRBJ1-1 | TRBV5-1 | many | - | TGCGCCAGCAGCTTTGACAACACTGAAGCTTTCTTT | CASSFDNTEAFF
TRBJ1-4 | TRBV5-5 | many | - | TGTGCCAGCAGCTTGACAGGGGAAAAACTGTTTTTT | CASSLTGEKLFF
TRBJ2-7 | TRBV10-3 | few | TRBD2 | TGTGCCATCGGTAGACTAGCGGGCGCCATCTACGAGCAGTACTTC | CAIGRLAGAIYEQYF
TRBJ2-1 | TRBV9 | many | TRBD2 | TGTGCCAGCAGCGTAACTAGCGGGAGCAATGAGCAGTTCTTC | CASSVTSGSNEQFF
TRBJ1-4 | TRBV2 | many | TRBD1 | TGTGCCAGCAGTGAAGGCAGGGGGACAACTAATGAAAAACTGTTTTTT | CASSEGRGTTNEKLFF
TRBJ1-5 | TRBV27 | many | - | TGTGCCAGCAGTTCAGGGCTGCATCAGCCCCAGCATTTT | CASSSGLHQPQHF
TRBJ2-7 | TRBV7-9 | many | TRBD2 | TGTGCCAGCAGCCCGGGACTAACCTACGAGCAGTACTTC | CASSPGLTYEQYF
TRBJ2-3 | TRBV6-6 | few | TRBD1 | TGTGCCGGAAGGACAGGGCTCACAGATACGCAGTATTTT | CAGRTGLTDTQYF
TRBJ2-1 | TRBV12-3/TRBV12-4 | - | - | TGTGCCAGCGGGACTCACAATGAGCAGTTCTTC | CASGTHNEQFF